The 27 T cell receptor beta chains below come from one sample, sequenced in a study of OX40 agonist ivuxolimab in advanced cancers. Library preparation used the immunoSEQ multiplex PCR assay. Not all clones reach the TCRdb copy of this immuneACCESS table, which keeps in-frame sequences only. Checked studies attribute under half of the gap to unresolved V genes and leave the rest unexplained. Across this sample there are more than 75,000 clones, with over 75% seen only once. Over 4.5% of the sample is taken by the ten largest. This specimen was CD4+ or CD8+ T cells sorted from blood, taken in a trial of the OX40 agonist ivuxolimab. The receptors were gathered from an adult with an advanced solid tumor such as melanoma, head and neck, liver or kidney cancer.

J is TRBJ2-1 and V is TRBV15, with 10 bases lining up with TRBD1. This CDR3 has 17 residues. Germline V gene lookup returns CDR1 LNHNV and CDR2 YYDKDF (reference sequence). V lost 0 bases, J lost 7 bases, and 9 bases stayed unmatched. The CDR3 spells CATSRDWWDRGQNEQFF. CDR3 bases: TGTGCCACCAGCAGAGATTGGTGGGACAGGGGCCAGAATGAGCAGTTCTTC.

The CDR3 loop reads CASSYSGLATDTQYF. CDR3 nucleotide sequence: TGTGCCAGCAGTTACTCGGGACTAGCGACAGATACGCAGTATTTT. The gene calls are TRBV6-6 and TRBJ2-3, with 10 bases matching TRBD2. The germline V gene has CDR1 MNHNY and CDR2 SVGAGI (reference sequence). V trimming: 0 bases; J trimming: 3 bases; junction bases outside the gene matches: 0. This CDR3 spans 15 amino acids.

The chain's CDR3 is CATSRDEGTSPLHF. The CDR3 nucleotides read TGTGCCACCAGCAGAGATGAGGGAACTTCACCCCTCCACTTT. The genes are TRBV15 and TRBJ1-6; D is unresolved. Trimming took off 0 bases at V and 9 bases at J, with 9 bases between the two ends. The CDR3 runs to 14 residues. The germline gives CDR1 LNHNV, CDR2 YYDKDF (reference sequence).

This chain uses TRBV19 with TRBJ1-6, with 7 bases lining up with TRBD1. Germline V CDR1 and CDR2: LNHDA, SQIVND (reference sequence). Losses at the gene ends were 6 bases for V and 6 bases for J; bases not matched to a gene: 8. The length of the CDR3 is 15 residues. CDR3 DNA: TGTGCCAGTAGGGGGACAGCCCAGTTTAATTCACCCCTCCACTTT. Residues: CASRGTAQFNSPLHF.

V usage is TRBV7-8 and J usage is TRBJ2-7, with a possible D match to TRBD1 (5 bases). CDR1 and CDR2 from the germline V gene are SGHVS and FQNEAQ. Trimming shortened V by 2 bases and J by 5 bases, and 7 bases separated the two germline ends. The CDR3 length is 12 residues. DNA for the CDR3: TGTGCCAGCAGCTTATTGGGGCACGAGCAGTACTTC. This encodes CASSLLGHEQYF.

V gene TRBV5-1 combines with J gene TRBJ2-7; D gene ambiguous. Deletions cut 0 bases from V and 1 base from J, with 5 bases between. Germline V gives CDR1 SGHRS, CDR2 YFSETQ. The CDR3 is made up of 13 amino acids. CDR3 nucleotide sequence: TGCGCCAGCAGCTTGGAGGGTTCCTACGAGCAGTACTTC. Translation: CASSLEGSYEQYF.

The chain couples TRBV7-2 to TRBJ1-2, with TRBD1 matching over 7 bases. The junction had 7 bases not matched to a gene; V was cut back by 6 bases and J by 3 bases. The CDR3 totals 14 residues. Germline CDR1 is SGHTA and CDR2 is FQGNSA. The CDR3 nucleotides read TGTGCCAGCAGACCGGGACAGCTCTACTATGGCTACACCTTC. This encodes CASRPGQLYYGYTF.

CDR3 bases: TGTGCCAGCAGTGACAACCGTGGAACTGAAGCTTTCTTT. Protein product: CASSDNRGTEAFF. The chain is built from TRBV6-5 and TRBJ1-1; no clear D gene. The CDR3 loop spans 13 amino acids. The germline V gene has CDR1 MNHEY and CDR2 SVGAGI. V lost 5 bases, J lost 5 bases, and 12 bases lay in between.

The chain carries TRBV4-1 and TRBJ2-3; a weak D match, TRBD2 (6 bases). Germline CDR1 is MGHRA and CDR2 is YSYEKL. Trimming removed 4 bases from V and 3 bases from J, with 11 bases in between. CDR3 length equals 14 residues. CDR3 protein: CASSLTGETDTQYF. The DNA for the CDR3 is TGCGCCAGCAGCCTAACGGGGGAGACAGATACGCAGTATTTT.

This rearrangement joins TRBV7-9 to TRBJ2-1, with TRBD2 matching 9 bases. V gave up 1 base and J gave up 5 bases; unmatched junction bases: 3. This CDR3 contains 15 residues. Per the germline V gene, CDR1 is SEHNR and CDR2 is FQNEAQ (reference sequence). Here the CDR3 DNA reads TGTGCCAGCAGCTTAGGGACTAGCGTCAACAATGAGCAGTTCTTC. The encoded protein is CASSLGTSVNNEQFF.

This clone was observed a single time. This chain joins TRBV11-2 and TRBJ2-2; D not resolved. Trimming took 1 base from V and 5 from J, leaving 11 bases between them. CDR1 SGHAT and CDR2 FQNNGV come from the germline V gene. This CDR3 region has 15 residues. CDR3: CASSLVHRQTGELFF. The CDR3 coding sequence is TGTGCCAGCAGCTTAGTGCACCGACAAACCGGGGAGCTGTTTTTT.

The chain has TRBV7-9 and TRBJ1-3; D possibly corresponds to TRBD1 (6 bases). The CDR3 extends over 15 amino acids. V was clipped by 2 bases and J by 2 bases, with 10 bases between them. CDR1 SEHNR and CDR2 FQNEAQ come from the germline V gene (reference sequence). Here the CDR3 reads CASSLSTGTGNTIYF. The CDR3 coding sequence is TGTGCCAGCAGCTTAAGCACAGGGACTGGAAACACCATATATTTT.

This sequence joins TRBV7-9 and TRBJ2-7; D gene ambiguous. Trimming left V 3 bases short and J 5 bases short, with 8 bases between. The CDR3 spans 12 residues. In germline, CDR1 is SEHNR, CDR2 FQNEAQ (reference sequence). The CDR3 here is CASSFRGDEQYF. In DNA, the CDR3 is TGTGCCAGCAGCTTTCGAGGAGACGAGCAGTACTTC.

The J gene is TRBJ2-7, the V gene TRBV7-2; D may be TRBD1 (5 bases). CDR1 and CDR2 (germline): SGHTA, FQGNSA. The germline V and J ends were trimmed by 1 base and 3 bases, with 7 bases remaining between them. This CDR3 region has 13 residues. CDR3: CASSLVDSYEQYF. CDR3 nucleotides: TGTGCCAGCAGCTTAGTAGACAGCTACGAGCAGTACTTC.

This sequence joins TRBV7-6 and TRBJ2-7; the D is unclear. The germline gives CDR1 SGHVS, CDR2 FNYEAQ. Trimming stripped 6 bases from V and 0 bases from J, with 12 bases between. The CDR3 has 14 residues. The CDR3 sequence is CASRNDGSSYEQYF. In DNA, the CDR3 is TGTGCCAGCAGAAATGACGGTAGCTCCTACGAGCAGTACTTC.

The genes are TRBV5-1 and TRBJ1-1; TRBD1 might be the D (5 bases). Germline V gene lookup returns CDR1 SGHRS and CDR2 YFSETQ. V gave up 0 bases and J gave up 6 bases, with 12 bases separating them. CDR3 length: 14 amino acids. Written as DNA, the CDR3 is TGCGCCAGCAGCTTGGTTTCAGGGCGCGCTGAAGCTTTCTTT. This encodes CASSLVSGRAEAFF. The whole variable domain, filled in from reference TRBV5-1 and TRBJ1-1, reads KAGVTQTPRYLIKTRGQQVTLSCSPISGHRSVSWYQQTPGQGLQFLFEYFSETQRNKGNFPGRFSGRQFSNSRSEMNVSTLELGDSALYLCASSLVSGRAEAFFGQGTRLTVV.

This clone occurred once. V is TRBV6-4 and J is TRBJ1-6; the D is unclear. CDR1 is MRHNA and CDR2 is SNTAGT in the germline V gene. The CDR3 is 14 residues long. V lost 2 bases and J lost 10, with 12 bases in between. DNA for the CDR3: TGTGCCAGCAGTGACAGCCCTGTAGGGTCACCCCTCCACTTT. Its protein product is CASSDSPVGSPLHF.

V gene TRBV12-5 combines with J gene TRBJ2-1, with 9 bases aligning to TRBD1. This CDR3 has 18 amino acids. Losses at the gene ends were 2 bases for V and 2 bases for J; bases not matched to a gene: 10. Germline CDR1 LGHNT, CDR2 FRNRAP. The CDR3 here is CASGLSSSGTGTYNEQFF. CDR3 DNA: TGTGCTAGTGGTTTGTCTTCCTCCGGGACAGGGACCTACAATGAGCAGTTCTTC.

The chain recombines TRBV5-1 with TRBJ2-1, with TRBD2 matching over 8 bases. This CDR3 spans 16 amino acids. From germline, CDR1 is SGHRS and CDR2 YFSETQ. V shed 4 bases, J shed 5 bases, and the junction held 11 bases outside the gene matches. Here the CDR3 DNA reads TGCGCCAGCAGCCTTGCCCCGGGACTAGGCGACAATGAGCAGTTCTTC. It is translated as CASSLAPGLGDNEQFF.

V usage is TRBV11-2 and J usage is TRBJ1-1; 7 positions agree with TRBD1. Germline values: CDR1 SGHAT, CDR2 FQNNGV. Trimming cost V 3 bases and J 6 bases; bases outside gene matches: 10. This CDR3 has 15 amino acids. The CDR3 loop reads CASSFMPGGMSEAFF. In nucleotides, the CDR3 is TGTGCCAGCAGCTTTATGCCAGGGGGGATGTCTGAAGCTTTCTTT.

The chain combines TRBV30 with TRBJ1-2, with 9 bases that match TRBD1. Germline CDR1 and CDR2: GTSNPN and SVGIG (reference sequence). V shed 0 bases and J 8 bases; nucleotides not matched to a gene: 4. The CDR3 loop spans 13 amino acids. The CDR3 bases are TGTGCCTGGAGTGTACAGGGGGCGTCCGGCTACACCTTC. Translation gives CAWSVQGASGYTF.

The CDR3 sequence: CASSVDGGDNQPQHF. CDR3 nucleotide sequence: TGTGCCAGCAGCGTAGACGGGGGTGACAATCAGCCCCAGCATTTT. V gene TRBV9 combines with J gene TRBJ1-5, with D maybe TRBD1 (5 bases). V lost 0 bases and J lost 3, with 10 bases in between. The CDR3 runs to 15 residues. Germline V gene sequence: CDR1 SGDLS, CDR2 YYNGEE.

The V call is TRBV19, the J call TRBJ1-6; unclear D gene. V dropped 8 bases and J dropped 0 bases, with 5 bases sitting between them. Germline CDR1 reads LNHDA; CDR2 reads SQIVND (reference sequence). This CDR3 region has 13 residues. CDR3 sequence (DNA): TGTGCCAGTGGGGACTCCTATAATTCACCCCTCCACTTT. It specifies CASGDSYNSPLHF.

This chain links TRBV19 with TRBJ2-5; D perhaps matches TRBD1 (6 bases). CDR1 and CDR2 (germline): LNHDA, SQIVND (reference sequence). The ends were cut back, 8 bases at V and 2 bases at J, with 12 bases in the middle. This CDR3 comprises 13 residues. The CDR3 sequence is CASGDRPQETQYF. CDR3 DNA sequence: TGTGCCAGTGGCGACAGGCCACAAGAGACCCAGTACTTC.

This chain links TRBV6-5 with TRBJ1-5, with D perhaps matching TRBD1 (5 bases). From germline, CDR1 is MNHEY and CDR2 SVGAGI. The CDR3 runs to 12 residues. CDR3 region: CASGGTNQPQHF. CDR3 coding DNA: TGTGCGAGCGGGGGAACCAATCAGCCCCAGCATTTT.

V usage is TRBV9 and J usage is TRBJ2-6; D unresolved. Trimming took off 5 bases at V and 0 bases at J, with 12 bases between the two ends. CDR1 and CDR2 from the germline V gene are SGDLS and YYNGEE. This CDR3 contains 16 residues. CDR3 in amino acids: CASRYTTGSGANVLTF. Written as DNA, the CDR3 is TGTGCCAGCAGGTATACTACGGGCTCTGGGGCCAACGTCCTGACTTTC. The variable domain in full, with the rest retrieved from reference TRBV9 and TRBJ2-6, is DSGVTQTPKHLITATGQRVTLRCSPRSGDLSVYWYQQSLDQGLQFLIQYYNGEERAKGNILERFSAQQFPDLHSELNLSSLELGDSALYFCASRYTTGSGANVLTFGAGSRLTVL.

The chain combines TRBV18 with TRBJ2-2; 9 bases fit TRBD1. V was clipped by 6 bases and J by 3 bases; unmatched bases: 8. Germline CDR1 is KGHSH and CDR2 is LQKENI. This CDR3 has 16 amino acids. The CDR3 region is CASSPVRTGDTGELFF. The CDR3 region has the DNA TGTGCCAGCTCGCCGGTACGGACAGGGGACACCGGGGAGCTGTTTTTT.